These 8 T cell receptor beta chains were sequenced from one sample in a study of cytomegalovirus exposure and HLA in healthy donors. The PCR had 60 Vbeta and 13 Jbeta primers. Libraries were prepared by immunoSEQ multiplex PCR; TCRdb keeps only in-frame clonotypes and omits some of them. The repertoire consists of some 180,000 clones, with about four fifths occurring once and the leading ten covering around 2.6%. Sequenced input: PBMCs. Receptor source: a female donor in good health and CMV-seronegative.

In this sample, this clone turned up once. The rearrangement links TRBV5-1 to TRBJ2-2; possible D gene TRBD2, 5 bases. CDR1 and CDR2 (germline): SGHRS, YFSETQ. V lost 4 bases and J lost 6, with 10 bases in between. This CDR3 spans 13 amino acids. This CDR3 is CASSRRSSGELFF. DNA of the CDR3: TGCGCCAGCAGCCGGAGGAGTTCCGGGGAGCTGTTTTTT.

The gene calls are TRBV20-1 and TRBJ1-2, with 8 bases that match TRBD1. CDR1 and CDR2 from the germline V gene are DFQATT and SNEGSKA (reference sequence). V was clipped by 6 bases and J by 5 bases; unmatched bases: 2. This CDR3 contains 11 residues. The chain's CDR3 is CSADREYGYTF. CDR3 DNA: TGCAGTGCGGACAGGGAGTATGGCTACACCTTC.

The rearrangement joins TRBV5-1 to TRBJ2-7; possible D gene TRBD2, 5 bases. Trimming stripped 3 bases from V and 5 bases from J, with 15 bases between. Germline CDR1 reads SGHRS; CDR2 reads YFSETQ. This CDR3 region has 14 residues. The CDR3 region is CASSYPSTPNEQYF. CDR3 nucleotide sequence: TGCGCCAGCAGCTACCCTAGCACCCCAAACGAGCAGTACTTC. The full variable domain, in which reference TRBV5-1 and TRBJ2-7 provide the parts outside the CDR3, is KAGVTQTPRYLIKTRGQQVTLSCSPISGHRSVSWYQQTPGQGLQFLFEYFSETQRNKGNFPGRFSGRQFSNSRSEMNVSTLELGDSALYLCASSYPSTPNEQYFGPGTRLTVT.

CDR3 in amino acids: CASSPFFGTASSYGYTF. The CDR3 bases are TGCGCCAGCAGCCCGTTTTTCGGGACAGCTAGTAGCTATGGCTACACCTTC. The V call is TRBV5-1, the J call TRBJ1-2; 7 bases map to TRBD1. V shed 4 bases, J shed 4 bases, and the junction held 16 bases outside the gene matches. The CDR3 covers 17 residues. Germline V gives CDR1 SGHRS, CDR2 YFSETQ.

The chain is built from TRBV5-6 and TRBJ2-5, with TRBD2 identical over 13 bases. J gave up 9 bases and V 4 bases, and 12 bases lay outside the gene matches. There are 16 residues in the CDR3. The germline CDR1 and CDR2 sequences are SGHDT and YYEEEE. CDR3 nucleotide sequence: TGTGCCAGCAGCCGCGGACTAGCGGGAGTTTGGGAGGCCCAGTACTTC. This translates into CASSRGLAGVWEAQYF.

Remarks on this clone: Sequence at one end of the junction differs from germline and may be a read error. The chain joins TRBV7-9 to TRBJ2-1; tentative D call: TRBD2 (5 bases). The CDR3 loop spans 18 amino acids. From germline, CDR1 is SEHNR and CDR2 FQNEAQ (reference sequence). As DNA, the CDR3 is TGTTCCAGCAGCTTAAGGATAATCGGGGATGTAGTCCACAATGAGCAGTTCTTC. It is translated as CSSSLRIIGDVVHNEQFF.

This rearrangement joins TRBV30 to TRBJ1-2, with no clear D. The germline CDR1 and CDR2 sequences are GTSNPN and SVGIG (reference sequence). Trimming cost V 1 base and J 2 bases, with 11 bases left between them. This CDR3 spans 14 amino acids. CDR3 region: CAWSALWRNYGYTF. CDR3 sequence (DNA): TGTGCCTGGAGTGCGCTTTGGCGGAACTATGGCTACACCTTC.

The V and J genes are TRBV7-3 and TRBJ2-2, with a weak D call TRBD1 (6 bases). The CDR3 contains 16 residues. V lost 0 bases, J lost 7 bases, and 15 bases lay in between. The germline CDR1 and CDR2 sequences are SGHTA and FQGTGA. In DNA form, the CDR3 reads TGTGCCAGCAGCTTAACTGGCAGGGGTTTTGGCGGGGAGCTGTTTTTT. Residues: CASSLTGRGFGGELFF.